The clone carrying this TCR beta chain came up once. Germline values: CDR1 MNHEY, CDR2 SMNVEV (reference sequence). V lost 5 bases and J 1 base, leaving 15 bases between the germline ends. This CDR3 is built from 17 residues. The source of the sample is a study of T-cell memory formation after mild COVID-19. From the 5' RACE reads, TCRdb called clonotypes with MiXCR, one entry per CDR3 protein. The sample includes 300,000 to 400,000 distinct CDR3 sequences, more than 15% of them seen just once. The specimen was PBMCs or a T cell subset sorted from them (not recorded which). The chain is built from TRBV27 and TRBJ1-6, with D possibly matching TRBD1 (6 bases). The receptor was isolated from a man in his late teens or twenties who had mild COVID-19 (a few samples of this study predate the infection). Cell type and time point are not known. This CDR3 is CASSPSGRGSYNSPLHF. The CDR3 DNA reads TGTGCCAGCAGTCCCTCCGGAAGGGGGTCCTATAATTCACCCCTCCACTTT.